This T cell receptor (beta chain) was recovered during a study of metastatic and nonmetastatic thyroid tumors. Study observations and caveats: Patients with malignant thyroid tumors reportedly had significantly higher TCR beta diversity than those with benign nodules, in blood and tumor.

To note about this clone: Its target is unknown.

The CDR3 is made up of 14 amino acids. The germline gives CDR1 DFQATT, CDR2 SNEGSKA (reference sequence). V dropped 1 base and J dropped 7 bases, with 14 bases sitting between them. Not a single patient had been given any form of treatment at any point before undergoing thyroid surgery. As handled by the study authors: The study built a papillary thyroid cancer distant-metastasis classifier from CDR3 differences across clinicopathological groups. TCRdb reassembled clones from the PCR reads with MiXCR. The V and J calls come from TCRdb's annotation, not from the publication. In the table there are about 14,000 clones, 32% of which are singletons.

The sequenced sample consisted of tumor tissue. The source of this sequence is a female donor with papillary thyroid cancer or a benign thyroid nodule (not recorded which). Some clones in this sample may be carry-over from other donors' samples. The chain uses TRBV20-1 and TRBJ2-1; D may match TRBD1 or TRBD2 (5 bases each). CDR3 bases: TGCAGTGCTAGAGGTTTCGGCAGGGAGAATGAGCAGTTCTTC. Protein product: CSARGFGRENEQFF.